The T cell receptor (beta chain) described here comes from a study of T cell responses to AZD1222 COVID-19 vaccine. Method: immunoSEQ multiplex PCR; TCRdb's copy keeps in-frame clones and lacks some. The top ten hold approximately 3.4% of the sample, which has roughly 150,000 clones, around nine tenths seen once. As for this clone: Its target is unknown.

Study-wide results and limits: Repertoires were collected only later (after the peak T cell response had occurred).

The sequence derives from an adult in good health. The material sequenced was peripheral blood, taken on day 0 of AZD1222 vaccination.

CDR3 residues: CASSQDWEANEKLFF. DNA for the CDR3: TGTGCCAGCAGCCAAGACTGGGAGGCAAATGAAAAACTGTTTTTT. The chain employs TRBV3-1 (or the pseudogene TRBV3-2) and TRBJ1-4, with D hard to call. This CDR3 region has 15 residues. Between the trimmed V and J ends, which lost 0 bases and 5 bases, there was a span of 10 bases. Germline loops: CDR1 LGHDT, CDR2 YNNKEL (reference sequence).